What follows describes a single TCR beta chain. This clonotype qualifies as large (0.1 to 1%). No qualities accompany the bases; no much larger clone lies one base away. After labeling with CellTrace CFSE, PBMCs were cultured for six to seven days in RPMI containing approximately 7.4% human serum along with peptide pools, each at 0.9 to 1 ug/mL. Unfixed proliferating CD4 T cells were sorted on a BD FACSAria as live CD56-CD19-CD16-CD3+CD4+ CFSE-low cells. The enrolled adults were healthy and tested seronegative for ZIKV, JEV, YFV, DENV and WNV on microneutralization screening. The samples were taken from a phase 1, double-blinded, randomized, placebo-controlled trial testing an alum-adjuvanted Zika purified-inactivated virus (ZPIV) vaccine. Peripheral blood mononuclear cells were isolated by standard procedure and stored frozen in liquid nitrogen until use. This sample is part of a study of Japanese encephalitis immunity and Zika vaccine responses (dated by TCRdb to the early 2020s). Regarding the complete study: Three 5.0 ug doses of alum-adjuvanted ZPIV were administered to included participants at weeks 0, 4 and 28. A two-dose regimen of JEV vaccine (IXIARO), with doses given 28 days apart, was administered to roughly twelve participants two to three months before the first ZPIV dose. Before ZPIV, around 13 participants were given one dose of YFV vaccine (YF-VAX), while eight to ten participants were flavivirus-naive. More than 5 representative participants per pre-vaccination group were picked for TCR sequencing, using samples from week 52 and from week 0, the point after pre-vaccination but before ZPIV. TCR repertoires from three flavivirus-naive individuals were additionally analyzed at weeks 2, 6 and 52 after the start of ZPIV vaccination. Stimulations used ZIKV structural-protein peptide pools split into flavivirus-conserved and non-conserved sets, or JEV or YFV peptides matching the pre-vaccination. ZIKV peptides were 15-mers overlapping by 11 residues, selected for NetMHCpan/NetMHCII-predicted epitopes with affinity below 50 nM. The study tested whether CD4 T cell responses to the Zika vaccine were shaped by prior Japanese encephalitis virus (JEV) or yellow fever virus (YFV) vaccination.

The library was obtained by 5' RACE. Before sequencing, TCRbeta libraries were pooled in proportion to the sorted cell numbers of each library. Total RNA was extracted from the sorted cells with RNAzol RT, and cDNA was synthesized using an oligo(dT) primer and a template-switching oligo. The TCRbeta V-CDR3-J region was PCR-amplified with Kapa HiFi using a SMARTer oligo primer and a TCRbeta constant-region primer. A second PCR attached Illumina adaptors and sample-specific index barcodes, followed by HighPrep bead cleanup and Bioanalyzer confirmation of a band of roughly 650 bp. The libraries were sequenced on an Illumina MiSeq using 2x151 bp paired-end reads. On the study's bioinformatics: An in-house Java program demultiplexed the reads, and MiXCR assigned TCRbeta annotations and counted clonotypes. To assess repertoire overlap, Morisita-Horn indices from the R package vegan were used, along with UPGMA clustering and Circos plots of recurring clonotypes. Shannon diversity and richness were normalized to the maximum possible value based on input cell numbers, so that values between 0 and 1 were obtained. MUSCLE was used to align CDR3beta sequences, SeqinR to compute distances, and R to plot multidimensional scaling. TCRdb reprocessing: public reads trimmed at Q25 with fastp, clones called with MiXCR, in-frame beta chains kept. Under each unique CDR3 protein, matching rows form one entry showing the most common genes and DNA. TCRdb's processing, not the authors' own work, is the source of the V and J calls. Counted in this sample were roughly 250 distinct CDR3 sequences; 2% to 2.5% of them appeared once. Roughly 40% of the sample is taken by the ten largest.

Findings and caveats that apply to the study as a whole: Rather than the whole vaccinated cohort, the analysis covered just a subset of trial participants, namely those who received three doses and had adequate samples. Peptide-pool deconvolution was not performed because of sample size limitations, and consequently the individual peptides driving cross-reactive responses were not identified. Samples were clustered by participant, with no similarity observed between individuals, suggesting that no public TCRs were detected. Only a few individuals showed CD8 T cell responses to ZIKV peptide pools, and those responses were very low in magnitude. After ZPIV, repertoire richness of CD4 T cells responding to conserved ZIKV epitopes significantly decreased in JEV-pre-vaccinated donors. Compared with YFV-pre-vaccinated donors, JEV-pre-vaccinated donors had higher repertoire similarity across time-points and stimulations, indicating that more clonotypes were common to ZIKV and JEV stimulation.

V has 3 bases trimmed and J has 8 bases trimmed; junction bases matching no gene number 3. Reading from cysteine to phenylalanine, the CDR3 counts 13 amino acids. Only the CDR3 part of the read is kept: 39 bases, read in frame from the first base. According to the germline V gene, CDR1 reads WSHSY and CDR2 reads SAAADI. The chain couples TRBV10-2 to TRBJ2-3; 9 central bases correspond to TRBD2. The source material was antigen-activated CD4+ T cells from blood, cultured, sampled during a Zika inactivated vaccine study. This clonotype originated in an adult man who received an inactivated Zika virus vaccine. This receptor has the CDR3 CASSEGTSSTQYF. The DNA is TGCGCCAGCAGTGAAGGGACTAGCAGTACGCAGTATTTT.